This T cell receptor (beta chain) was sequenced for a study of cytomegalovirus exposure and HLA in healthy donors. Study information: Researchers found that more than 70% of 398 genotyped donors fell within the Caucasian-associated ancestry cluster.

With 6 bases clipped from V and 8 bases from J, the junction kept 10 bases outside the gene matches. The CDR3 runs to 15 residues. The germline gives CDR1 SGHAT, CDR2 FQDESV (reference sequence). The PCR was carried out with 60 Vbeta primers and 13 Jbeta primers. The assay was immunoSEQ multiplex PCR, and TCRdb's table has in-frame clones only and misses some. Here the sample spans roughly 100,000 clones, around four fifths being singletons. Overall study findings and caveats: Reportedly, fewer N-insertions than the 666-donor mean appeared in an Asian-associated ancestry cluster in a later analysis.

A note on this clone: Its antigen is unidentified.

The TCR was taken from a woman in her thirties or forties in good health and CMV-seronegative. The chain combines TRBV11-1 with TRBJ2-3; 11 bases fit TRBD1. What was sequenced was PBMCs. CDR3 nucleotide sequence: TGTGCCAGCAGTCTAAGAGGACAGGGGGCGCGTACGCAGTATTTT. It translates to CASSLRGQGARTQYF.